This T cell receptor beta chain was documented in a study of read filtering for tumor transcriptome and immune sequencing (dated by TCRdb to about 2020). Concerning the study at large: The cohort was composed of some 17 male and roughly 15 female patients, with a mean age of approximately 72 years and an age range of about 40 to 90. One of the main goals was to work out a read-filtering strategy for immune repertoire data, in particular whether clonotypes backed by only a single read should be removed. Whole-transcriptome libraries were prepared with the TruSeq RNA Access Library Prep Kit after DNase treatment. Using the same bone marrow samples, the study ran both targeted immune repertoire sequencing and bulk whole-transcriptome sequencing and then compared the TCR repertoires from each method. Under revised international staging, about 8 patients fell into R-ISS I, around 15 into R-ISS II and six or seven into R-ISS III. TCR-region mapped reads per sample ranged from about 3.5 to 11 million with IR-seq versus only about 75 to 1,400 with RNA-seq.

Every patient had bone marrow sampled at the time of active disease. Ficoll-Hypaque density gradient centrifugation was used to isolate bone marrow mononuclear cells. To remove myeloma plasma cells, the cells were labeled with CD138 magnetic microbeads on a MACS separator, and CD138-negative cells were then collected by negative selection. Flow cytometry on an Attune NxT with CD138 antibodies was used to check the purity of the isolated cells. TRIzol reagent was used to extract total RNA, and a NanoDrop spectrophotometer was used to quantify the extracted RNA. Paired RNA-seq and IR-seq were performed on each patient's CD138-negative bone marrow sample. CDR1 and CDR2, per the germline V gene (reference sequence), are MNHEY and SMNVEV. Including cysteine and phenylalanine, the CDR3 has 14 amino acids. The DNA shown is the 42-base CDR3, in frame from base 1. The junction shows trimming of 4 bases on V and 7 bases on J, plus 13 bases between the germline ends.

TCR libraries were built from approximately 400 ng RNA with the Immunoverse kit, using molecular barcoded adaptors covering alpha/delta and beta/gamma chains. TCR library preparation used the same RNA that was used for transcriptome sequencing. Sequencing of TCR libraries was carried out on an Illumina HiSeq 4000 with 2 x 150 cycles. The paper's data handling went like this. Using MiXCR, which included quality filtering and error correction, TCR reads were aligned to human V, D, J and C references and then assembled into CDR3 clonotypes. The tcR package in R was used for analysis of clonotype counts and gene usage diversity. For inspection of raw mapping reads, RNA-seq reads were mapped by STAR aligner version 2.5.3a onto GRCh37 of the human genome. To test how sequencing depth affects detected clonotypes, IR-seq fastq files were randomly downsampled with Seqtk 1.3. TCRdb applied fastp at Q25 and MiXCR to the public reads, then kept only in-frame beta chains. Each entry is one CDR3 protein sequence, shown with its most common DNA and genes. TCRdb, not the original authors, processed these V and J calls. For this sample there are some 120,000 distinct CDR3 sequences; 10% to 15% appear just once. The ten largest clones capture around 10% of the sample.

General findings and caveats noted by the study authors: IR-seq captured clonotypes at much higher depth and more reliably than RNA-seq, and smaller IR-seq throughput sufficed to identify most shared clonotypes. Single-read clonotypes made up roughly 80% of clonotypes but about 3.3% of total reads in IR-seq, and roughly 75% of clonotypes and roughly 48% of reads in RNA-seq. The sorted CD138-negative fraction was not purified T cells but a mixed bone marrow immune population. Removing single-read clonotypes increased the correlation between IR-seq and RNA-seq shared clonotype proportions.

This clonotype has ten or more counts. The specificity of this receptor is unknown. There are no base qualities to consult, and no much larger clone falls within one base. This clonotype originated in a donor over 35 with multiple myeloma. This chain is built from TRBV27 and TRBJ1-4; TRBD1 is a weak D gene call, 5 bases matching. The sequencing sample was made of a population of CD138-negative cells sorted from bone marrow. The meaning of the sample's cell subset or site label: bone marrow mononuclear cells depleted of CD138+ plasma/myeloma cells by negative magnetic selection. The DNA sequence is given as TGTGCCAGCAGTTCGGGGACCGGGGGTGAAAAACTGTTTTTT. This codes for CASSSGTGGEKLFF.